Listed below are T cell receptor beta chains from one sample, sequenced in a study of shared clonotypes between healthy human individuals. Assay: immunoSEQ multiplex PCR; the TCRdb copy retains only in-frame clones and omits some. Altogether about 660,000 clones are present, approximately 79% being singletons, with the ten largest covering roughly 1.7%. Material: memory CD4+ T cells sorted from blood. Source of these receptors: a woman in her thirties in good health. The CDR3 runs from the conserved cysteine through the conserved F or W. A D gene is named only where the DNA matches it firmly. Rows give clone size only sometimes, using once, few, many, or a class for an expanded clone.

CDR3	DNA	length	D	J	V	size
CASSLGWHTNEKLFF	TGTGCCAGCAGTCTAGGGTGGCATACTAATGAAAAACTGTTTTTT	15	NA	TRBJ1-4	TRBV27	few
CASSRVGLQGGTQYF	TGTGCCAGCAGCCGCGTGGGACTCCAAGGGGGGACCCAGTACTTC	15	NA	TRBJ2-5	TRBV14	few
CASLENTEAFF	TGTGCCAGCCTGGAGAACACTGAAGCTTTCTTT	11	NA	TRBJ1-1	TRBV6-6	NA
CASSIWGHEQYF	TGTGCCAGTAGTATATGGGGTCACGAGCAGTACTTC	12	NA	TRBJ2-7	TRBV19	NA
CASSYPDGSSTDTQYF	TGTGCCAGCAGTTACCCCGACGGGAGTAGCACAGATACGCAGTATTTT	16	NA	TRBJ2-3	TRBV6-6	few
CASSLTGINIEKLFF	TGCGCCAGCAGCTTGACAGGGATTAATATTGAAAAACTGTTTTTT	15	NA	TRBJ1-4	TRBV5-1	many
CASSYSFTGTGELFF	TGTGCCAGCAGTTACTCGTTCACGGGCACCGGGGAGCTGTTTTTT	15	NA	TRBJ2-2	TRBV6-5	NA
CASGGTFTTSYNEQFF	TGTGCCAGTGGGGGGACCTTTACAACCTCCTACAATGAGCAGTTCTTC	16	NA	TRBJ2-1	TRBV28	NA
CASSIRLAGPGNEQFF	TGTGCCAGTAGTATCAGGCTAGCGGGACCGGGCAATGAGCAGTTCTTC	16	TRBD2	TRBJ2-1	TRBV19	NA
CASSFLRSLNTEAFF	TGTGCCAGCAGTTTCTTGAGGTCCCTGAACACTGAAGCTTTCTTT	15	NA	TRBJ1-1	TRBV28	NA
CASTQEGRRGNEQFF	TGTGCCAGCACCCAAGAAGGGCGGAGGGGGAATGAGCAGTTCTTC	15	NA	TRBJ2-1	TRBV2	NA
CASSVRQAREQYF	TGCGCCAGCAGCGTGAGACAGGCTCGCGAGCAGTACTTC	13	NA	TRBJ2-7	TRBV4-1	NA
CASSLDVSSYNEQFF	TGCGCCAGCAGCTTGGACGTTAGCTCCTACAATGAGCAGTTCTTC	15	NA	TRBJ2-1	TRBV5-1	many
CASSPGHYYEQYF	TGTGCCAGCAGCCCTGGACACTACTACGAGCAGTACTTC	13	NA	TRBJ2-7	TRBV11-2	NA
CAISSSGPNTGELFF	TGTGCCATCAGTTCTAGCGGCCCGAACACCGGGGAGCTGTTTTTT	15	TRBD2	TRBJ2-2	TRBV10-3	few
CASSEAFRDRDQPQHF	TGTGCCAGCAGTGAAGCATTCCGGGACCGAGATCAGCCCCAGCATTTT	16	NA	TRBJ1-5	TRBV6-1	once
CASGPGTPYTGELFF	TGTGCTAGTGGTCCTGGGACACCCTACACCGGGGAGCTGTTTTTT	15	NA	TRBJ2-2	TRBV12-5	NA